The 19 T cell receptor beta chains below all came from one sample that was sequenced in a study of sequential checkpoint blockade in melanoma. Assay: immunoSEQ multiplex PCR; the TCRdb copy retains only in-frame clones and omits some. Among 15,000 to 20,000 clones listed, around 70% were seen once. The treatment was: randomized to nivolumab then ipilimumab (arm A) or the reverse (arm B). The sample was CD8+ T cells sorted from blood (inferred from file names), taken from a patient given nivolumab and ipilimumab in sequence. The receptors derive from a human donor with melanoma.

The rearrangement uses TRBV15 and TRBJ1-5; D perhaps matches TRBD1 (5 bases). The V gene's germline CDR1 is LNHNV and CDR2 YYDKDF (reference sequence). V was trimmed by 6 bases and J by 0 bases, leaving 9 bases between them. The CDR3 loop spans 14 amino acids. DNA of the CDR3: TGTGCCACCAGTCTGGACAATAGCAATCAGCCCCAGCATTTT. This encodes CATSLDNSNQPQHF.

This rearrangement joins TRBV7-2 to TRBJ2-5, with D maybe TRBD2 (5 bases). This CDR3 contains 16 residues. Trimming took off 5 bases at V and 1 base at J, with 17 bases between the two ends. Germline CDR1 reads SGHTA; CDR2 reads FQGNSA. For the CDR3, the DNA is TGTGCCAGCAGCCCGGGAAAACTGAGTACCCAAGAGACCCAGTACTTC. Translating it yields CASSPGKLSTQETQYF.

J is TRBJ1-2 and V is TRBV27; no definite D call. CDR3 length: 15 amino acids. CDR1 is MNHEY and CDR2 is SMNVEV in the germline V gene (reference sequence). V dropped 4 bases and J dropped 4 bases, with 16 bases sitting between them. CDR3 in DNA: TGTGCCAGCAGTTCCTCAGTCGGACTTGGCTATGGCTACACCTTC. Its translation is CASSSSVGLGYGYTF.

This clone appeared a few times. The V and J genes are TRBV10-3 and TRBJ2-2; 8 bases match TRBD2. CDR3 length equals 16 residues. The V gene's germline CDR1 is ENHRY and CDR2 SYGVKD. The trim removed 4 bases at V and 1 base at J, leaving 5 bases unmatched. CDR3 nucleotide sequence: TGTGCCATCAGTGGATCGGCGGGGGGGAACACCGGGGAGCTGTTTTTT. Translating it yields CAISGSAGGNTGELFF.

This clone was seen more than once but under ten times. This chain uses TRBV7-6 with TRBJ2-1; possible D gene TRBD1, 6 bases. Trimming stripped 5 bases from V and 2 bases from J, with 13 bases between. There are 15 residues in the CDR3. The germline CDR1 and CDR2 sequences are SGHVS and FNYEAQ. The CDR3 here is CASSLGQNPYNEQFF. The CDR3, as DNA: TGTGCCAGCAGCCTCGGACAGAACCCCTACAATGAGCAGTTCTTC.

This chain links TRBV6-4 with TRBJ2-3; D is undetermined. The CDR3 length is 11 residues. The germline V and J ends were trimmed by 10 bases and 7 bases, with 12 bases remaining between them. The V gene's germline CDR1 is MRHNA and CDR2 SNTAGT. CDR3 protein: CATPQLNTQYF. CDR3 DNA sequence: TGTGCCACACCCCAACTGAATACGCAGTATTTT.

The CDR3 reads CASSQELAGSTDTQYF. The DNA of the CDR3 is TGCGCCAGCAGCCAAGAGTTAGCGGGGAGCACAGATACGCAGTATTTT. This chain uses TRBV4-3 with TRBJ2-3; 8 bases map to TRBD2. J was trimmed by 0 bases and V by 0 bases; bases with no gene match: 2. Germline values: CDR1 LGHNA, CDR2 YSLEER. The CDR3 covers 16 residues.

This sequence joins TRBV18 and TRBJ2-3, with D perhaps matching TRBD1 (6 bases). CDR1 KGHSH and CDR2 LQKENI come from the germline V gene. CDR3 length equals 15 residues. V was cut by 3 bases and J by 1 base, with 11 bases left in between. The CDR3 region is CASSPRDTGTDTQYF. DNA for the CDR3: TGTGCCAGCTCACCCCGGGACACGGGCACAGATACGCAGTATTTT.

Concerning this clone itself: The junction differs from germline at one of its ends, possibly a read error. This rearrangement joins TRBV7-7 to TRBJ2-5; the match to TRBD1 covers 10 bases. The closer fit of TRBJ2-7 to the DNA end suggests the J call may be wrong. This CDR3 comprises 15 residues. CDR1 and CDR2 (germline): SSHAT, FNYEAQ (reference sequence). The CDR3 protein is CASSPGTGVSYEQYF. The CDR3 bases are TGTGCTAGCAGCCCCGGGACAGGGGTCTCCTACGAGCAGTACTTC.

The genes are TRBV27 and TRBJ1-2; 8 bases are a match to TRBD1. This CDR3 spans 16 amino acids. Trimming at V came to 6 bases and at J to 6 bases, leaving 15 bases not matched to a gene. Germline CDR1 MNHEY, CDR2 SMNVEV (reference sequence). The CDR3, as DNA: TGTGCCAGCAGCATCTACCCAGGGGGCCGGGCTAATGGCTACACCTTC. Translating it yields CASSIYPGGRANGYTF.

This clone was detected only a few times. The J gene is TRBJ2-3, the V gene TRBV6-1; 8 bases align to TRBD2. The length of the CDR3 is 15 residues. Looked up from germline, CDR1 is MNHNS and CDR2 is SASEGT. V trimming: 8 bases; J trimming: 1 base; junction bases outside the gene matches: 8. The CDR3 spells CASAQRGFGTDTQYF. The CDR3 region has the DNA TGTGCCAGCGCACAGCGGGGGTTTGGCACAGATACGCAGTATTTT.

The chain combines TRBV19 with TRBJ1-4; 8 nucleotides line up with TRBD1. CDR3 length: 16 amino acids. Losses at the gene ends were 7 bases for V and 5 bases for J; bases not matched to a gene: 12. Looked up from germline, CDR1 is LNHDA and CDR2 is SQIVND (reference sequence). The CDR3 sequence is CASIGAYRGENEKLFF. The CDR3 DNA reads TGTGCCAGTATTGGGGCCTACAGGGGGGAAAATGAAAAACTGTTTTTT.

The genes are TRBV13 and TRBJ1-1; unclear D gene. Germline values: CDR1 PRHDT, CDR2 FYEKMQ (reference sequence). CDR3 length: 11 residues. The ends were cut back, 10 bases at V and 11 bases at J, with 17 bases in the middle. CDR3 region: CATATARGAFF. Written as DNA, the CDR3 is TGTGCCACCGCCACGGCCCGCGGCGCTTTCTTT.

The J gene is TRBJ1-2, the V gene TRBV7-2, with TRBD1 matching 12 bases. Germline CDR1 SGHTA, CDR2 FQGNSA. Losses at the gene ends were 3 bases for V and 6 bases for J; bases not matched to a gene: 8. The CDR3 is 16 residues long. Written as DNA, the CDR3 is TGTGCCAGCAGCTTCCGGGGACAGGGGGCGGAAGATGGCTACACCTTC. This sequence encodes CASSFRGQGAEDGYTF.

The rearrangement joins TRBV6-5 to TRBJ2-3, with D perhaps matching TRBD2 (5 bases). Germline V lookup: CDR1 MNHEY, CDR2 SVGAGI. This CDR3 has 13 amino acids. Trimming took off 2 bases at V and 3 bases at J, with 6 bases between the two ends. The CDR3 here is CASSYRGTDTQYF. The CDR3 nucleotides are TGTGCCAGCAGTTACCGGGGTACAGATACGCAGTATTTT.

The chain recombines TRBV4-3 with TRBJ1-5, with TRBD1 matching 7 bases. Germline lookup yields CDR1 LGHNA and CDR2 YSLEER. V lost 4 bases, J lost 3 bases, and 3 bases stayed unmatched. The CDR3 is 14 amino acids. In DNA, the CDR3 is TGCGCCAGCAGCCGGGGACAGTTCAATCAGCCCCAGCATTTT. Translated, it gives CASSRGQFNQPQHF.

CDR3 bases: TGTGCCATCAGCGAAGGACTAGCGGGAGCAGATACGCAGTATTTT. Translating it yields CAISEGLAGADTQYF. V gene TRBV10-3 combines with J gene TRBJ2-3; 13 bases line up with TRBD2. V trimming: 6 bases; J trimming: 4 bases; junction bases outside the gene matches: 4. Per germline, CDR1 ENHRY and CDR2 SYGVKD. The CDR3 runs 15 residues.

The chain carries TRBV7-6 and TRBJ2-6; possibly TRBD2 for D (6 bases). V lost 6 bases, J lost 3 bases, and 6 bases lay in between. Germline loops: CDR1 SGHVS, CDR2 FNYEAQ. CDR3 length equals 13 residues. The CDR3 DNA reads as TGTGCCAGCAGGGAGGGTGGGGCCAACGTCCTGACTTTC. It codes for CASREGGANVLTF.

J is TRBJ2-1 and V is TRBV7-3; 10 bases align to TRBD2. Germline V gene lookup returns CDR1 SGHTA and CDR2 FQGTGA. The CDR3 covers 17 residues. Unmatched junction bases numbered 6, after V lost 2 bases and J lost 2 bases. CDR3 in DNA: TGTGCCAGCAGCTTAGAGGCTAGCGGGAGACCCTACAATGAGCAGTTCTTC. It specifies CASSLEASGRPYNEQFF.